This T cell receptor beta chain originates from a study of blood T cells in healthy people across ages. Each donor supplied approximately 10 milliliters of peripheral blood. Study-wide results and limits: There were more naive CD4+ cells and higher diversity in long-lived donors than in aged donors.

A few counts support this clonotype. Its antigen is not known. A second roughly 7 to 11 cycle PCR used barcoded and J-beta primers. Via MiXCR, TCRdb re-called the 5' RACE reads, giving one row per CDR3 protein. The sample lists 800,000 to 900,000 distinct CDR3 sequences; under 80% were seen once. Between the trimmed V and J ends, which lost 0 bases and 8 bases, there was a span of 14 bases. The CDR3 contains 15 residues. Germline CDR1 reads LGHNA; CDR2 reads YSLEER. Sequencing was done on a sample of blood. The chain has TRBV4-3 and TRBJ2-4; D assignment may be TRBD1 or TRBD2 (7 bases each). This clonotype originated in a man aged 30-40 years in good health. CDR3 region: CASSQEGQGGDIQYF. As DNA, the CDR3 is TGCGCCAGCAGCCAAGAAGGGCAGGGGGGGGACATTCAGTACTTC.